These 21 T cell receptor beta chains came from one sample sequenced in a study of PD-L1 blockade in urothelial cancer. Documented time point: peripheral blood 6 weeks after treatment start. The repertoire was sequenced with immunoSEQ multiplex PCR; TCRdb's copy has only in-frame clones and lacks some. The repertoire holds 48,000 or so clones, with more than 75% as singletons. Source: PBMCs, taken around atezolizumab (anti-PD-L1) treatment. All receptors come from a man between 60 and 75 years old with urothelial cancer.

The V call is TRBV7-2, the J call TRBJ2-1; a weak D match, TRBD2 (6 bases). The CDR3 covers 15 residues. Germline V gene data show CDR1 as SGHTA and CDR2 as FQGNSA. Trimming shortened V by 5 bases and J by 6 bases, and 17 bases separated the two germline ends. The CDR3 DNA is TGTGCCAGCAGCCTACGGGGACTCGGGAGCAATGAGCAGTTCTTC. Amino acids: CASSLRGLGSNEQFF.

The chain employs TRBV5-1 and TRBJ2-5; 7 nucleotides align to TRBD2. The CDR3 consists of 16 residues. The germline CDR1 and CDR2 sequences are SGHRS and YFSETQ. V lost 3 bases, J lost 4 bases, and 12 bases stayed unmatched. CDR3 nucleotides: TGCGCCAGCAGCTCATCGGGCCTCGGGAGGAGAGAGACCCAGTACTTC. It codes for CASSSSGLGRRETQYF.

The CDR3 sequence is CASSPNTIAKNIQYF. The CDR3 nucleotides are TGTGCCAGCAGCCCCAACACAATAGCCAAAAACATTCAGTACTTC. The V gene is TRBV11-3, the J gene TRBJ2-4; no firm D call. There are 15 residues in the CDR3. The V gene's germline CDR1 is SGHNT and CDR2 YENEEA. V lost 5 bases and J 0 bases, leaving 11 bases between the germline ends.

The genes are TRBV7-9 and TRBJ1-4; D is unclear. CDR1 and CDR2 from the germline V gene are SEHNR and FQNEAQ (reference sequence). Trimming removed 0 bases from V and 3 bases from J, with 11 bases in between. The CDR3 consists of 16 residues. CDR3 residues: CASSLAAAGPNEKLFF. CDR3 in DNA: TGTGCCAGCAGCTTAGCGGCCGCAGGTCCTAATGAAAAACTGTTTTTT.

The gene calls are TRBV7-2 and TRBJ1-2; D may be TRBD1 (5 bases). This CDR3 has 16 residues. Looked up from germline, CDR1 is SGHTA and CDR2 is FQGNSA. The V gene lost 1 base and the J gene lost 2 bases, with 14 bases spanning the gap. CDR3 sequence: CASSLDYSRGNYGYTF. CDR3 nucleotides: TGTGCCAGCAGCTTAGATTATAGTAGGGGAAACTATGGCTACACCTTC.

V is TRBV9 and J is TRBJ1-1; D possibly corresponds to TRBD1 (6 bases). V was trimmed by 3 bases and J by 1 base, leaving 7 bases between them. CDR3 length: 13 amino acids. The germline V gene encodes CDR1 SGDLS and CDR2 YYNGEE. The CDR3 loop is CASSATGNTEAFF. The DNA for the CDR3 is TGTGCCAGCAGCGCGACAGGGAACACTGAAGCTTTCTTT.

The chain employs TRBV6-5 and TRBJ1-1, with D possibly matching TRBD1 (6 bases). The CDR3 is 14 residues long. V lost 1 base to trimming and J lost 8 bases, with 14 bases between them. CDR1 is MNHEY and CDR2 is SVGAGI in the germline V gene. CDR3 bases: TGTGCCAGCAGTTACTTGGGGGGGCGGAGAGAAGCTTTCTTT. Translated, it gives CASSYLGGRREAFF.

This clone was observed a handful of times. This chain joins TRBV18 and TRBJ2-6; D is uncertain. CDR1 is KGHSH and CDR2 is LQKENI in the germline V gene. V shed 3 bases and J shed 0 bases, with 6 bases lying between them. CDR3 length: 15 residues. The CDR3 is CASSPELSGANVLTF. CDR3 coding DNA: TGTGCCAGCTCACCCGAGCTCTCTGGGGCCAACGTCCTGACTTTC. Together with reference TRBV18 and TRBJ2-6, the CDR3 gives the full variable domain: NAGVMQNPRHLVRRRGQEARLRCSPMKGHSHVYWYRQLPEEGLKFMVYLQKENIIDESGMPKERFSAEFPKEGPSILRIQQVVRGDSAAYFCASSPELSGANVLTFGAGSRLTVL.

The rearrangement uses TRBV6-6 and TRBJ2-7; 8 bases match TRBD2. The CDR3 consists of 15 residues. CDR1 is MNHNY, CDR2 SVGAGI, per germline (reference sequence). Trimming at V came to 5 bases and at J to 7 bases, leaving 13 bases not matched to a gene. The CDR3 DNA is TGTGCCAGCAGTGAGCCGGGACTAGGTATACGGGAGCAGTACTTC. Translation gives CASSEPGLGIREQYF.

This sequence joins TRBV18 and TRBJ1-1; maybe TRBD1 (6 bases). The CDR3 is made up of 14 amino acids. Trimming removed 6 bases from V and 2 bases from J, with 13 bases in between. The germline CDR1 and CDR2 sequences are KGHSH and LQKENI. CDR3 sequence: CASSPPGDNTEAFF. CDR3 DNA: TGTGCCAGCTCTCCCCCAGGGGATAACACTGAAGCTTTCTTT.

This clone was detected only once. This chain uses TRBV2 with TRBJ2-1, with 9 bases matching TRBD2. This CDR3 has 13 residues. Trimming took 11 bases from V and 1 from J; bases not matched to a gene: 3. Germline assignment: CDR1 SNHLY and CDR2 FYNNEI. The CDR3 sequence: CAGTSGSYNEQFF. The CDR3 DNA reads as TGTGCCGGAACTAGCGGGTCCTACAATGAGCAGTTCTTC.

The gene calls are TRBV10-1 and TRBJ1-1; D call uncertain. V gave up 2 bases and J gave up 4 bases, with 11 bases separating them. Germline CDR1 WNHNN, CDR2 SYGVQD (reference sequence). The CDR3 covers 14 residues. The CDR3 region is CASSETRAGTEAFF. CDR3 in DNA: TGCGCCAGCAGTGAGACGAGGGCTGGCACTGAAGCTTTCTTT.

CDR3 protein: CASRETGTSGGYEQYF. CDR3 nucleotides: TGCGCCAGCAGAGAAACAGGGACTAGCGGGGGGTACGAGCAGTACTTC. The chain couples TRBV10-2 to TRBJ2-7; 15 bases align to TRBD2. V lost 6 bases, J lost 4 bases, and 7 bases stayed unmatched. CDR3 length: 16 amino acids. In germline, CDR1 is WSHSY, CDR2 SAAADI.

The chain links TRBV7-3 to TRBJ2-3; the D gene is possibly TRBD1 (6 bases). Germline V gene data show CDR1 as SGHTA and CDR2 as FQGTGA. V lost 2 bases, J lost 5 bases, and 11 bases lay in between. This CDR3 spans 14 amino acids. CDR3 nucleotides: TGTGCCAGCAGCTTAGATGGGGGCATAGATACGCAGTATTTT. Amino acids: CASSLDGGIDTQYF.

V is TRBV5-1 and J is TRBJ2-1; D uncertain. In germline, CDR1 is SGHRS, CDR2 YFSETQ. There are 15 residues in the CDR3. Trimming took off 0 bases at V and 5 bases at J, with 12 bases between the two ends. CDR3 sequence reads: CASSLGVASNNEQFF. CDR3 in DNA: TGCGCCAGCAGCTTGGGGGTAGCCTCTAACAATGAGCAGTTCTTC.

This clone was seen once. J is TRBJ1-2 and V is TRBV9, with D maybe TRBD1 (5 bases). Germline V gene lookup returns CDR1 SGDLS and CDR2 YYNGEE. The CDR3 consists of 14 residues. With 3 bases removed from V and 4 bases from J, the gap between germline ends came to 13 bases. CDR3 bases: TGTGCCAGCAGCGGAATGACCGGGGGCTATGGCTACACCTTC. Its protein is CASSGMTGGYGYTF.

The CDR3 here is CASSVARYQETQYF. As DNA, the CDR3 is TGCGCCAGCAGCGTCGCCAGGTACCAAGAGACCCAGTACTTC. The genes are TRBV5-1 and TRBJ2-5; unclear D gene. CDR1 SGHRS and CDR2 YFSETQ come from the germline V gene. The V and J ends lost 4 bases and 0 bases respectively, with 10 bases between them. CDR3 length: 14 residues.

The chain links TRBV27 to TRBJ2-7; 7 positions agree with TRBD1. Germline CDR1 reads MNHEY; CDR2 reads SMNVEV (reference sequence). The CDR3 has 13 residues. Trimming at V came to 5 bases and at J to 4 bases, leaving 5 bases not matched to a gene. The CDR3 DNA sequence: TGTGCCAGCAGTCCACTACAGGGGTACGAGCAGTACTTC. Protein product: CASSPLQGYEQYF.

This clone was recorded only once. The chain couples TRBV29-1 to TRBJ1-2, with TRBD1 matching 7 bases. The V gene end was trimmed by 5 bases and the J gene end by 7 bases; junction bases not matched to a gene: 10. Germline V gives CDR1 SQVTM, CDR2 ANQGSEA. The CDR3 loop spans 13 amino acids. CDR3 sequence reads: CSVRRTGAGGYTF. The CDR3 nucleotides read TGCAGCGTTCGTCGTACAGGGGCAGGTGGCTACACCTTC.

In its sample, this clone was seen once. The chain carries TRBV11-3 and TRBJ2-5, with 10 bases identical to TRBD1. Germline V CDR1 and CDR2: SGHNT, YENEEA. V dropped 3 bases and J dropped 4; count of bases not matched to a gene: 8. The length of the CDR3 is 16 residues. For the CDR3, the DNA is TGTGCCAGCAGCTTGGGAAGACAGGGGGCTGGAGAGACCCAGTACTTC. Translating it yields CASSLGRQGAGETQYF.

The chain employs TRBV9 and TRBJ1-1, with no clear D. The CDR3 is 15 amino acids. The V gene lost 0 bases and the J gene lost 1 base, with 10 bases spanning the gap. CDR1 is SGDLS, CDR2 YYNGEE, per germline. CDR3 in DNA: TGTGCCAGCAGCGTAGTTGAGGGTAGGAACACTGAAGCTTTCTTT. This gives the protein CASSVVEGRNTEAFF.